The 23 T cell receptor beta chains listed next were all sequenced from one sample in a study of CD8 T cells in Susac syndrome. An input of about 0.45 to 1 ug of RNA was subjected to reverse transcription using random hexamers. TCRdb recomputed calls from the immunoSEQ multiplex PCR reads with MiXCR, one row per CDR3 protein. The sample contains approximately 260,000 distinct CDR3 sequences, less than 96% of which appear only once. Sequencing was performed on CD4+ T cells from PBMCs. Receptors were obtained from a human donor with Susac syndrome.

The genes are TRBV1 and TRBJ2-7; the table's D call, TRBD2, has no DNA check behind it. TRBV1 is assigned pseudogene status. This CDR3 region has 16 residues. CDR3 in DNA: TGCACCAGCTATCTCGGGGGGGCTAGCGGCGGTTTCGAGCAGTACTTC. As protein: CTSYLGGASGGFEQYF.

The chain has TRBV12-3 or TRBV12-4 and TRBJ2-5; D gene uncertain. This CDR3 is built from 13 residues. With 9 bases removed from V and 0 bases from J, the gap between germline ends came to 11 bases. The CDR3 nucleotides are TGTGCCAGTCGTCTTACGGACCAAGAGACCCAGTACTTC. It translates to CASRLTDQETQYF.

The chain has TRBV5-6 and TRBJ1-2; no firm D call. V was shortened by 2 bases and J by 0 bases, with 11 bases between the two germline ends. Germline V gene lookup returns CDR1 SGHDT and CDR2 YYEEEE. This CDR3 comprises 15 residues. DNA for the CDR3: TGTGCCAGCAGCTTTGTTGGGCGGCCTAACTATGGCTACACCTTC. It codes for CASSFVGRPNYGYTF.

The CDR3 coding sequence is TGCAGCGCTGGACTAGAATTGGTGGAGACCCAGTACTTC. Translating it yields CSAGLELVETQYF. The chain uses TRBV29-1 and TRBJ2-5; 7 positions match TRBD2. CDR3 size: 13 residues. CDR1 SQVTM and CDR2 ANQGSEA come from the germline V gene. Trimming at V came to 7 bases and at J to 5 bases, leaving 10 bases not matched to a gene.

The chain has TRBV20-1 and TRBJ2-1; the match to TRBD2 covers 7 bases. V gave up 1 base and J gave up 0 bases; unmatched junction bases: 9. The CDR3 spans 17 residues. Germline loops: CDR1 DFQATT, CDR2 SNEGSKA (reference sequence). CDR3 bases: TGCAGTGCTAGAGTATTAGCGGGCGGGGGCTCCTACAATGAGCAGTTCTTC. Its translation is CSARVLAGGGSYNEQFF.

In regard to this clonotype: At one of its ends the junction is not consistent with the germline gene, which may arise from a read error. The chain couples TRBV14 to TRBJ2-7; 15 positions match TRBD2. The CDR3 contains 11 residues. Germline CDR1 and CDR2: SGHDN and FVKESK. In DNA form, the CDR3 reads TGTGCCATGAAAGGACTAGCGGGAGGGTCCTTC. This encodes CAMKGLAGGSF.

CDR3 bases: TGTGCCAGCAGCACCCGGACAGGTCGGGTACGAGAAAAACTGTTTTTT. Translation: CASSTRTGRVREKLFF. This chain uses TRBV5-6 with TRBJ1-4; 7 positions agree with TRBD1. This CDR3 spans 16 amino acids. V lost 4 bases to trimming and J lost 8 bases; unmatched junction nucleotides: 14. In germline, CDR1 is SGHDT, CDR2 YYEEEE.

The CDR3 nucleotides are TGCGCCAGCAGCACACGTGCCGGGACATTGAACACTGAAGCTTTCTTT. Translating it yields CASSTRAGTLNTEAFF. The V and J genes are TRBV4-1 and TRBJ1-1; TRBD1 might be the D (6 bases). The germline gives CDR1 MGHRA, CDR2 YSYEKL. V lost 5 bases, J lost 0 bases, and 16 bases lay in between. This CDR3 contains 16 residues.

This chain's CDR3 is CATSDEHERAYNEQFF. CDR3 sequence (DNA): TGTGCCACCAGTGATGAACACGAGAGGGCCTACAATGAGCAGTTCTTC. The chain joins TRBV24-1 to TRBJ2-1; a possible D gene is TRBD2 (5 bases). The ends were cut back, 3 bases at V and 2 bases at J, with 13 bases in the middle. Germline CDR1 is KGHDR and CDR2 is SFDVKD. The CDR3 spans 16 residues.

The chain joins TRBV28 to TRBJ2-7; 7 bases map to TRBD2. V trimming: 6 bases; J trimming: 1 base; junction bases outside the gene matches: 9. This CDR3 is built from 15 residues. CDR1 and CDR2 from the germline V gene are MDHEN and SYDVKM. The CDR3, as DNA: TGTGCCAGCAGCCCGGCGTCGGGGGGTTCCTACGAGCAGTACTTC. The encoded protein is CASSPASGGSYEQYF.

For the CDR3, the DNA is TGTGCCACCAGTGATTTACGGGTGATTGGCTACACCTTC. Its protein is CATSDLRVIGYTF. The V and J genes are TRBV24-1 and TRBJ1-2, with D unresolved. Per the germline V gene, CDR1 is KGHDR and CDR2 is SFDVKD. The CDR3 is made up of 13 amino acids. V shed 1 base and J shed 7 bases, with 9 bases lying between them.

V usage is TRBV7-9 and J usage is TRBJ2-6, with D unresolved. Trimming removed 6 bases at V and 4 bases at J, with 19 bases between. The CDR3 runs 17 residues. Germline V CDR1 and CDR2: SEHNR, FQNEAQ (reference sequence). DNA for the CDR3: TGTGCCAGCAGTTTTCGGACCCCCTCGGTCGGGGCCAACGTCCTGACTTTC. Protein product: CASSFRTPSVGANVLTF.

The genes are TRBV30 and TRBJ2-1; no definite D call. The germline gives CDR1 GTSNPN, CDR2 SVGIG (reference sequence). The CDR3 has 16 residues. Trimming stripped 3 bases from V and 0 bases from J, with 15 bases between. The CDR3 DNA sequence: TGTGCCTGGAGCCCTCCCGGGCGGAGCTCCTACAATGAGCAGTTCTTC. Translated: CAWSPPGRSSYNEQFF.

This clonotype appeared a single time. V and J are TRBV20-1 and TRBJ2-7; D unresolved. Trimming shortened V by 3 bases and J by 7 bases, and 13 bases separated the two germline ends. The CDR3 sequence is 12 residues long. Germline CDR1 and CDR2: DFQATT and SNEGSKA (reference sequence). In nucleotides, the CDR3 is TGCAGTGCTAGTGGGCAGCTTGGGGAGCAGTACTTC. Translating gives CSASGQLGEQYF.

This rearrangement joins TRBV12-3 or TRBV12-4 to TRBJ2-7; TRBD1 or TRBD2 may be the D gene (5 bases each). The CDR3 is 13 amino acids. Trimming took off 7 bases at V and 5 bases at J, with 15 bases between the two ends. CDR3 coding DNA: TGTGCCAGCACCCGACGAGGGGTACACGAGCAGTACTTC. It encodes CASTRRGVHEQYF.

A few counts support this clonotype. V usage is TRBV19 and J usage is TRBJ2-6; no reliable D call. This CDR3 contains 14 residues. Trimming shortened V by 6 bases and J by 0 bases, and 6 bases separated the two germline ends. CDR1 and CDR2 (germline): LNHDA, SQIVND (reference sequence). CDR3 residues: CASSTNSGANVLTF. CDR3 DNA sequence: TGTGCCAGTAGCACCAACTCTGGGGCCAACGTCCTGACTTTC. Looking up the rest from reference TRBV19 and TRBJ2-6 gives the full variable domain: DGGITQSPKYLFRKEGQNVTLSCEQNLNHDAMYWYRQDPGQGLRLIYYSQIVNDFQKGDIAEGYSVSREKKESFPLTVTSAQKNPTAFYLCASSTNSGANVLTFGAGSRLTVL.

The V and J genes are TRBV20-1 and TRBJ1-4; no clear D gene. V lost 3 bases, J lost 5 bases, and 10 bases lay in between. The CDR3 has 13 amino acids. From germline, CDR1 is DFQATT and CDR2 SNEGSKA (reference sequence). The CDR3 protein is CSASPLVNEKLFF. Written as DNA, the CDR3 is TGCAGTGCTAGCCCCCTGGTGAATGAAAAACTGTTTTTT.

This sequence joins TRBV19 and TRBJ2-7, with D possibly matching TRBD1 (6 bases). Germline values: CDR1 LNHDA, CDR2 SQIVND (reference sequence). The V and J ends lost 10 bases and 5 bases respectively, with 18 bases between them. The CDR3 is 13 amino acids. In DNA form, the CDR3 reads TGTGCCACCGCTGACAGGTATGCGGACGAGCAGTACTTC. Residues: CATADRYADEQYF.

The J gene is TRBJ2-1, the V gene TRBV29-1; TRBD2 agrees at 8 bases. V trimming: 5 bases; J trimming: 8 bases; junction bases outside the gene matches: 5. CDR3 length: 12 amino acids. Germline CDR1 reads SQVTM; CDR2 reads ANQGSEA. The chain's CDR3 is CSVTSGSDEQFF. The DNA of the CDR3 is TGCAGCGTTACCAGCGGGAGTGATGAGCAGTTCTTC.

This clonotype appeared once. The chain couples TRBV9 to TRBJ1-5; D remains ambiguous. CDR1 SGDLS and CDR2 YYNGEE come from the germline V gene. The CDR3 has 14 amino acids. The V and J ends lost 0 bases and 7 bases respectively, with 11 bases between them. The CDR3 loop is CASSVGTGGQPQHF. In DNA form, the CDR3 reads TGTGCCAGCAGCGTAGGGACCGGAGGGCAGCCCCAGCATTTT.

The chain recombines TRBV5-8 with TRBJ2-4; 8 bases line up with TRBD2. The CDR3 has 14 amino acids. Germline V CDR1 and CDR2: SGHTS, YDEGEE. Germline trimming cut 0 bases from V and 7 bases from J; bases unmatched to any gene: 3. Here the CDR3 DNA reads TGTGCCAGCAGCTTGGAGAAGCGGGGGAACATTCAGTACTTC. Protein sequence: CASSLEKRGNIQYF.

This chain's CDR3 is CSAVSSGSTYEQYF. CDR3 nucleotide sequence: TGCAGTGCAGTCTCTAGCGGGAGTACCTACGAGCAGTACTTC. V is TRBV20-1 and J is TRBJ2-7; 10 bases agree with TRBD2. The CDR3 has 14 residues. After removal of 6 bases from V and 2 bases from J, the junction contained 7 bases not matched to a gene. CDR1 is DFQATT and CDR2 is SNEGSKA in the germline V gene (reference sequence).

The chain has TRBV28 and TRBJ1-1; D is uncertain. Germline CDR1 reads MDHEN; CDR2 reads SYDVKM. This CDR3 comprises 16 residues. V dropped 4 bases and J dropped 0 bases, with 15 bases sitting between them. In DNA form, the CDR3 reads TGTGCCAGCAGTTCCCCCCTTAAGGGAATGAACACTGAAGCTTTCTTT. Its translation is CASSSPLKGMNTEAFF.